These 32 T cell receptor beta chains came from one sample sequenced in a study of cytomegalovirus exposure and HLA in healthy donors (dated by TCRdb to about 2017). Receptor amplification or capture employed the immunoSEQ multiplex PCR assay. The source is immuneACCESS, and TCRdb retained only in-frame sequences with V and J called. Part of the clones is not carried over; for the studies checked, unresolved V genes explain less than half of this, and the remainder is unexplained. The sample table holds roughly 240,000 clones, of which roughly 89% were seen once. The ten largest make up 2.6% of the sample. Sequenced: PBMCs. All receptors come from a young man in good health and CMV-seronegative.

The J gene is TRBJ1-6, the V gene TRBV5-1; D might be TRBD1 (5 bases). The V gene's germline CDR1 is SGHRS and CDR2 YFSETQ. This CDR3 region has 14 residues. Trimming cost V 2 bases and J 8 bases, with 11 bases left between them. The CDR3 DNA sequence: TGCGCCAGCAGCTTAGAACAGGTTGATTCACCCCTCCACTTT. This encodes CASSLEQVDSPLHF. The full variable domain, in which reference TRBV5-1 and TRBJ1-6 provide the parts outside the CDR3, is KAGVTQTPRYLIKTRGQQVTLSCSPISGHRSVSWYQQTPGQGLQFLFEYFSETQRNKGNFPGRFSGRQFSNSRSEMNVSTLELGDSALYLCASSLEQVDSPLHFGNGTRLTVT.

This chain connects TRBV19 to TRBJ2-7; 8 nucleotides align to TRBD1. Germline V gene data show CDR1 as LNHDA and CDR2 as SQIVND (reference sequence). J lost 6 bases, V lost 3 bases, and 10 bases had no gene match. There are 15 residues in the CDR3. CDR3 region: CASSIFSGTGGEQYF. The CDR3 DNA is TGTGCCAGTAGTATTTTCTCCGGGACAGGAGGCGAGCAGTACTTC.

This clone appeared once. The rearrangement links TRBV29-1 to TRBJ2-7; 7 bases agree with TRBD2. In germline, CDR1 is SQVTM, CDR2 ANQGSEA. The trim removed 7 bases at V and 5 bases at J, leaving 8 bases unmatched. CDR3 length: 12 residues. The CDR3 sequence: CSGEGPGDEQYF. In DNA form, the CDR3 reads TGCAGCGGGGAGGGGCCCGGGGACGAGCAGTACTTC.

The J gene is TRBJ2-7, the V gene TRBV4-3; 12 bases align to TRBD1. CDR3 size: 16 residues. Looked up from germline, CDR1 is LGHNA and CDR2 is YSLEER. With V trimmed by 2 bases and J by 7 bases, 9 bases remained unmatched. This CDR3 is CASSQSGTGGSREQYF. The CDR3 DNA sequence: TGCGCCAGCAGCCAATCAGGGACAGGGGGCTCGAGGGAGCAGTACTTC.

This rearrangement joins TRBV6-5 to TRBJ1-1; D is undetermined. The CDR3 has 13 residues. V dropped 0 bases and J dropped 4 bases, with 6 bases sitting between them. CDR1 is MNHEY and CDR2 is SVGAGI in the germline V gene. CDR3 sequence reads: CASSYSRLTEAFF. The CDR3 nucleotides are TGTGCCAGCAGTTACTCGAGGCTCACTGAAGCTTTCTTT.

V is TRBV6-7 and J is TRBJ2-1; a possible D gene is TRBD2 (6 bases). TRBV6-7 is identified as an open reading frame with a role that is uncertain. The CDR3 is 15 amino acids. V was trimmed by 2 bases and J by 1 base, leaving 9 bases between them. CDR3 region: CASSYRSGSYNEQFF. The CDR3 DNA reads as TGTGCCAGCAGTTACCGTAGCGGTTCCTACAATGAGCAGTTCTTC.

This clone was detected once. The chain recombines TRBV4-3 with TRBJ1-2; unclear D gene. V lost 1 base, J lost 0 bases, and 6 bases lay in between. Germline V gene sequence: CDR1 LGHNA, CDR2 YSLEER. There are 14 residues in the CDR3. CDR3 DNA sequence: TGCGCCAGCAGCCAAGTTGGAGCTAACTATGGCTACACCTTC. It yields the protein CASSQVGANYGYTF.

This sequence joins TRBV5-1 and TRBJ1-2; D remains unclear. The CDR3 loop spans 15 amino acids. V lost 1 base and J 4 bases, leaving 14 bases between the germline ends. The V gene's germline CDR1 is SGHRS and CDR2 YFSETQ. Here the CDR3 DNA reads TGCGCCAGCAGCTTGTCATGGCGGCAGCCCTATGGCTACACCTTC. This codes for CASSLSWRQPYGYTF.

This chain joins TRBV28 and TRBJ2-7, with a tentative D call TRBD2 (5 bases). V lost 5 bases to trimming and J lost 3 bases, with 8 bases between them. The CDR3 has 12 residues. The germline V gene encodes CDR1 MDHEN and CDR2 SYDVKM. The CDR3 is CASSLSGYEQYF. The CDR3 DNA reads as TGTGCCAGCAGTCTGAGCGGCTACGAGCAGTACTTC.

The V gene is TRBV6-1, the J gene TRBJ2-7, with TRBD2 identical over 7 bases. Germline V gene lookup returns CDR1 MNHNS and CDR2 SASEGT. CDR3 length: 13 amino acids. The V gene end was trimmed by 7 bases and the J gene end by 3 bases; junction bases not matched to a gene: 6. CDR3 sequence reads: CASTGGGLYEQYF. In DNA, the CDR3 is TGTGCCAGCACTGGGGGGGGACTCTACGAGCAGTACTTC.

The chain has TRBV4-2 and TRBJ2-1; D call uncertain. V was cut by 1 base and J by 8 bases, with 9 bases left in between. This CDR3 spans 13 amino acids. CDR1 is LGHNA, CDR2 YNFKEQ, per germline. The CDR3 region is CASSQGLAYEQFF. The CDR3 nucleotides read TGTGCCAGCAGCCAAGGGCTCGCATATGAGCAGTTCTTC.

The genes are TRBV7-9 and TRBJ2-6, with a weak D call TRBD2 (5 bases). The CDR3 consists of 15 residues. V dropped 5 bases and J dropped 0 bases, with 8 bases sitting between them. Germline V CDR1 and CDR2: SEHNR, FQNEAQ (reference sequence). CDR3 amino acids: CASSGGSSGANVLTF. CDR3 coding DNA: TGTGCCAGCAGCGGAGGTAGCTCTGGGGCCAACGTCCTGACTTTC.

The chain couples TRBV10-3 to TRBJ2-5, with 8 bases aligning to TRBD1. CDR1 ENHRY and CDR2 SYGVKD come from the germline V gene. The J segment lost 1 base and the V segment lost 11 bases, leaving 6 bases of the junction unmatched. The CDR3 contains 13 residues. CDR3 nucleotide sequence: TGTGCCGCCGCGGACAGGGCCCAAGAGACCCAGTACTTC. Protein: CAAADRAQETQYF.

The chain carries TRBV28 and TRBJ1-4; a possible D gene is TRBD1 (5 bases). Trimming shortened V by 6 bases and J by 8 bases, and 16 bases separated the two germline ends. The CDR3 runs 14 residues. Germline assignment: CDR1 MDHEN and CDR2 SYDVKM. The CDR3 DNA reads TGTGCCAGCAGGAAAGGCGGGACTGGCGAAAAACTGTTTTTT. This codes for CASRKGGTGEKLFF.

The CDR3 spells CASSLRGTGANVLTF. The CDR3 region has the DNA TGTGCCAGCAGCTTACGGGGAACTGGGGCCAACGTCCTGACTTTC. The rearrangement uses TRBV11-2 and TRBJ2-6, with a possible D match to TRBD2 (5 bases). CDR1 SGHAT and CDR2 FQNNGV come from the germline V gene. V lost 2 bases and J lost 2, with 7 bases in between. This CDR3 region has 15 residues.

V is TRBV5-1 and J is TRBJ1-6; D remains unclear. CDR3 length: 15 residues. V was trimmed by 5 bases and J by 3 bases, leaving 12 bases between them. The germline CDR1 and CDR2 sequences are SGHRS and YFSETQ. CDR3 sequence reads: CASRPQVDYNSPLHF. DNA of the CDR3: TGCGCCAGCAGGCCTCAGGTAGACTATAATTCACCCCTCCACTTT.

This clone was seen repeatedly, ten times or more. The rearrangement links TRBV7-6 to TRBJ1-5; 7 bases are shared with TRBD1. Germline V gene data show CDR1 as SGHVS and CDR2 as FNYEAQ. The J segment lost 9 bases and the V segment lost 4 bases, leaving 6 bases of the junction unmatched. This CDR3 region has 13 residues. The CDR3, as DNA: TGTGCCAGCAGCTCAGGGGGAACGAGGCCCCAGCATTTT. This sequence encodes CASSSGGTRPQHF.

The rearrangement uses TRBV7-2 and TRBJ1-4; 8 nucleotides agree with TRBD1. J lost 8 bases, V lost 3 bases, and 2 bases had no gene match. The CDR3 runs 13 residues. Germline CDR1 SGHTA, CDR2 FQGNSA. The CDR3 sequence: CASSLRQGEKLFF. The CDR3 DNA reads TGTGCCAGCAGCTTGAGACAGGGGGAAAAACTGTTTTTT.

This clone was seen at least ten times. The chain uses TRBV27 and TRBJ2-5; 8 bases line up with TRBD2. The germline V gene has CDR1 MNHEY and CDR2 SMNVEV (reference sequence). The trim removed 6 bases at V and 5 bases at J, leaving 8 bases unmatched. This CDR3 region has 14 residues. CDR3: CASSRTSTGETQYF. The CDR3 DNA is TGTGCCAGCAGCCGGACTAGCACAGGGGAGACCCAGTACTTC.

V and J are TRBV5-1 and TRBJ2-3, with D perhaps matching TRBD1 (5 bases). CDR3 length: 16 amino acids. The germline V and J ends were trimmed by 0 bases and 5 bases, with 16 bases remaining between them. From germline, CDR1 is SGHRS and CDR2 YFSETQ. The CDR3 DNA follows: TGCGCCAGCAGCTTGGCCGGTGGGGCTCAGGGAGATACGCAGTATTTT. Encoded protein: CASSLAGGAQGDTQYF.

This chain connects TRBV4-2 to TRBJ2-1; the match to TRBD2 covers 9 bases. Trimming at V came to 6 bases and at J to 6 bases, leaving 3 bases not matched to a gene. The germline CDR1 and CDR2 sequences are LGHNA and YNFKEQ. CDR3 length: 13 amino acids. CDR3 protein: CASRNSGGNEQFF. DNA of the CDR3: TGTGCCAGCAGAAATAGCGGGGGCAATGAGCAGTTCTTC.

This clone has only one observation. This chain connects TRBV28 to TRBJ1-2; weak D call: TRBD1 (5 bases). V dropped 2 bases and J dropped 4 bases, with 8 bases sitting between them. CDR3 length: 13 residues. Germline CDR1 and CDR2: MDHEN and SYDVKM. CDR3 coding DNA: TGTGCCAGCAGTTTAGGGGCAGCCTATGGCTACACCTTC. Its translation: CASSLGAAYGYTF.

The chain employs TRBV2 and TRBJ2-5, with D perhaps matching TRBD1 (6 bases). The CDR3 runs to 12 residues. V lost 7 bases, J lost 5 bases, and 11 bases lay in between. Germline CDR1 SNHLY, CDR2 FYNNEI. This CDR3 is CASKGDGETQYF. The CDR3 bases are TGTGCCAGCAAGGGGGACGGCGAGACCCAGTACTTC.

About this clone itself: Other DNA sequences from this sample encode an identical CDR3 as well. The genes are TRBV2 and TRBJ1-1; D is perhaps TRBD1 (5 bases). Germline CDR1 reads SNHLY; CDR2 reads FYNNEI. Trimming shortened V by 3 bases and J by 4 bases, and 9 bases separated the two germline ends. CDR3 size: 13 residues. The CDR3 is CASSEGQGTEAFF. The CDR3 DNA reads TGTGCCAGCAGTGAGGGCCAGGGCACTGAAGCTTTCTTT.

V usage is TRBV28 and J usage is TRBJ1-2; 9 bases agree with TRBD1. The CDR3 length is 13 residues. Trimming removed 5 bases from V and 8 bases from J; junction bases left unmatched: 6. Looked up from germline, CDR1 is MDHEN and CDR2 is SYDVKM. The CDR3 bases are TGTGCCAGCAGTGAGGGACAGGGAAACGGCTACACCTTC. Its protein is CASSEGQGNGYTF.

This clone was picked up one time. CDR3 region: CASNLGGGSNTEAFF. DNA for the CDR3: TGTGCCAGCAACCTGGGGGGGGGCTCAAACACTGAAGCTTTCTTT. V usage is TRBV11-2 and J usage is TRBJ1-1, with D possibly matching TRBD1 (6 bases). CDR3 length: 15 amino acids. The germline V and J ends were trimmed by 7 bases and 2 bases, with 17 bases remaining between them. CDR1 and CDR2 (germline): SGHAT, FQNNGV.

With respect to this clone: In the same sample, other DNA sequences code for this CDR3. The V call is TRBV5-1, the J call TRBJ1-1, with TRBD1 matching 7 bases. CDR1 and CDR2 (germline): SGHRS, YFSETQ. The V and J ends lost 3 bases and 4 bases, in that order; junction bases with no gene match: 6. The CDR3 sequence is 14 residues long. The CDR3 is CASSSDRVGTEAFF. CDR3 nucleotide sequence: TGCGCCAGCAGCTCTGACAGGGTGGGCACTGAAGCTTTCTTT. Based on the CDR3 plus reference TRBV5-1 and TRBJ1-1, the full variable domain is KAGVTQTPRYLIKTRGQQVTLSCSPISGHRSVSWYQQTPGQGLQFLFEYFSETQRNKGNFPGRFSGRQFSNSRSEMNVSTLELGDSALYLCASSSDRVGTEAFFGQGTRLTVV.

The chain couples TRBV30 to TRBJ2-3; 10 nucleotides align to TRBD2. Germline CDR1 GTSNPN, CDR2 SVGIG (reference sequence). CDR3 length: 15 amino acids. V lost 0 bases to trimming and J lost 4 bases; unmatched junction nucleotides: 4. The CDR3 DNA reads as TGTGCCTGGAGTGTAGCGGGAGGGCCCTCAGATACGCAGTATTTT. This sequence encodes CAWSVAGGPSDTQYF.

The chain joins TRBV4-2 to TRBJ2-1, with 8 nucleotides matching TRBD2. Trimming took 4 bases from V and 6 from J; bases not matched to a gene: 11. From germline, CDR1 is LGHNA and CDR2 YNFKEQ. The CDR3 contains 16 residues. The CDR3 protein is CASSPSGKREFNEQFF. CDR3 nucleotide sequence: TGTGCCAGCAGCCCCTCCGGGAAGCGGGAGTTCAATGAGCAGTTCTTC.

The chain's CDR3 is CASSPQDRNTNGYTF. The CDR3 region has the DNA TGTGCCAGCAGCCCACAAGACAGGAATACCAATGGCTACACCTTC. The V and J genes are TRBV5-4 and TRBJ1-2; D possibly corresponds to TRBD1 (6 bases). With 4 bases removed from V and 6 bases from J, the gap between germline ends came to 19 bases. CDR1 is SGHNT, CDR2 YYREEE, per germline (reference sequence). There are 15 residues in the CDR3.

This rearrangement joins TRBV7-8 to TRBJ2-5; TRBD1 might be the D (6 bases). Germline loops: CDR1 SGHVS, CDR2 FQNEAQ. The CDR3 has 16 amino acids. Trimming cost V 5 bases and J 7 bases, with 23 bases left between them. The DNA for the CDR3 is TGTGCCAGCAGCCCTTATGGGGGAGCAGGGGAAGGGACCCAGTACTTC. Amino acid sequence: CASSPYGGAGEGTQYF.

The chain couples TRBV15 to TRBJ2-7; D perhaps matches TRBD2 (7 bases). The CDR3 has 16 residues. Germline CDR1 is LNHNV and CDR2 is YYDKDF (reference sequence). V lost 3 bases to trimming and J lost 3 bases, with 18 bases between them. Here the CDR3 reads CATSRGGASGLYEQYF. The CDR3 nucleotides read TGTGCCACCAGCAGGGGGGGGGCTAGCGGCCTCTACGAGCAGTACTTC.